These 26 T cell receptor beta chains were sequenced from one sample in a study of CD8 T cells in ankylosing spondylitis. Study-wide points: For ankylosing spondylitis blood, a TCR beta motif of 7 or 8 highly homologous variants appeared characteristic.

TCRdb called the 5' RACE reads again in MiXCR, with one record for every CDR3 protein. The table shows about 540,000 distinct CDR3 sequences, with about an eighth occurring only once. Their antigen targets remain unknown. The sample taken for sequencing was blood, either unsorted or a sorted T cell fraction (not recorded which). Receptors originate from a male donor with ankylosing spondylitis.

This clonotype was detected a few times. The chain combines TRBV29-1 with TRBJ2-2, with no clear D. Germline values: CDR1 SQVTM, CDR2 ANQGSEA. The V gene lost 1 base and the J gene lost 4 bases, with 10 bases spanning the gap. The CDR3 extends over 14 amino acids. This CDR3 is CSVEGGSGTGELFF. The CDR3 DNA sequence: TGCAGCGTTGAAGGAGGATCGGGCACCGGGGAGCTGTTTTTT.

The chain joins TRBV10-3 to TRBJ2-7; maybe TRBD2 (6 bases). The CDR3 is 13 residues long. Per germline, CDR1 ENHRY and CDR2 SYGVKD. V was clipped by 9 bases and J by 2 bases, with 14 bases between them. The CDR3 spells CAMGGTETYEQYF. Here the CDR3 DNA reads TGTGCCATGGGCGGGACGGAAACCTACGAGCAGTACTTC.

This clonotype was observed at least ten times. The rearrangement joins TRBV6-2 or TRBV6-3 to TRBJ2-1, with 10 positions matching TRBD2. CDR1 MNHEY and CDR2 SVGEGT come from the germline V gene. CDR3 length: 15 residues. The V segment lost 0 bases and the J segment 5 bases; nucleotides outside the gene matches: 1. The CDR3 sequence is CASSYSAGGNNEQFF. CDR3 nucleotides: TGTGCCAGCAGTTACTCAGCGGGAGGGAACAATGAGCAGTTCTTC.

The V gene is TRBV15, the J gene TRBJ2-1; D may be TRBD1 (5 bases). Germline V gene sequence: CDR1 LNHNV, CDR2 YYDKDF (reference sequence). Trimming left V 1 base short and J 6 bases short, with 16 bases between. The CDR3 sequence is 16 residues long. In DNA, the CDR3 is TGTGCCACCAGCAGAGTGGACAAGGGGATGCGCAATGAGCAGTTCTTC. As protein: CATSRVDKGMRNEQFF.

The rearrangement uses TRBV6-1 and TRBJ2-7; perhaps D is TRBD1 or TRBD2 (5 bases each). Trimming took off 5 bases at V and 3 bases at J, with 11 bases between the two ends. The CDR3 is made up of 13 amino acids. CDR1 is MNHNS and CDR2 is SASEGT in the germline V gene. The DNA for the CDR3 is TGTGCCAGCAGTCGGGGCCTGAACTACGAGCAGTACGTC. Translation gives CASSRGLNYEQYV.

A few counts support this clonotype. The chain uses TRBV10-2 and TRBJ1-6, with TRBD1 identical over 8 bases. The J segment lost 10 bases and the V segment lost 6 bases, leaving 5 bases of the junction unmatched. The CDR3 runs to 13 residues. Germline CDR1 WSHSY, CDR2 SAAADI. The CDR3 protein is CASRDREVSPLHF. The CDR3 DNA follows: TGCGCCAGCAGGGACAGGGAGGTATCACCCCTCCACTTT.

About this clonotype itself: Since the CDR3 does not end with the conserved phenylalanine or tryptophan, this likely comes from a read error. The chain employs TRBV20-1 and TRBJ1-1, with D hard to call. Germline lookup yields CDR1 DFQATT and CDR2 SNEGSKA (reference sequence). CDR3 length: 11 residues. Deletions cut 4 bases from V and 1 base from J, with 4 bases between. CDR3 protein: CSAMGNTEAFL. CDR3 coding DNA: TGCAGTGCTATGGGGAACACTGAAGCTTTCCTT.

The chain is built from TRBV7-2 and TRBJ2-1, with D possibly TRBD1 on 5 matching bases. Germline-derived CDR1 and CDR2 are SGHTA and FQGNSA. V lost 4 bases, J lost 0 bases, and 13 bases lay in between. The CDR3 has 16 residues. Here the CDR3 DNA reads TGTGCCAGCAGCTCAAAGACAGTTACCTCCTACAATGAGCAGTTCTTC. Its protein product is CASSSKTVTSYNEQFF.

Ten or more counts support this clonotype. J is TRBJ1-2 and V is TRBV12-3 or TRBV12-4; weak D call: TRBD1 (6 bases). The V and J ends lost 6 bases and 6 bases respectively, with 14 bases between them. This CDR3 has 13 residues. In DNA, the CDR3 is TGTGCCAGCAGCCCCACAGGGATTGATGGCTACACCTTC. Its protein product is CASSPTGIDGYTF.

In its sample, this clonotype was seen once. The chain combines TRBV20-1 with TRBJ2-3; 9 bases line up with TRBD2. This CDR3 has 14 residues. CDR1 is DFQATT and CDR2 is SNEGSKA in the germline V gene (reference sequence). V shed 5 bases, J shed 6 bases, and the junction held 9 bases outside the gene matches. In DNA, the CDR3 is TGCAGTGCTCTCGCTAGCGGGGACCGCGATACGCAGTATTTT. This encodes CSALASGDRDTQYF.

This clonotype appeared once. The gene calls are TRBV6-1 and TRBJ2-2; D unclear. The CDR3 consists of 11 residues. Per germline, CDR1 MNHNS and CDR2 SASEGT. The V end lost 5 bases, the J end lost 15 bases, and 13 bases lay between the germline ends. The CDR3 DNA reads TGTGCCAGCAGTCTGACGCTTAGGGTGTTTTTT. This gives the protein CASSLTLRVFF.

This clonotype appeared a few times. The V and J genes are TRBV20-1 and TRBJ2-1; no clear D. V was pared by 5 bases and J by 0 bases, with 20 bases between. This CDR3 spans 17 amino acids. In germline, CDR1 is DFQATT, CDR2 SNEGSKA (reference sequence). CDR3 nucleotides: TGCAGTGCTCCTGACCTCTATACAGCGCGCTCCTACAATGAGCAGTTCTTC. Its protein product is CSAPDLYTARSYNEQFF.

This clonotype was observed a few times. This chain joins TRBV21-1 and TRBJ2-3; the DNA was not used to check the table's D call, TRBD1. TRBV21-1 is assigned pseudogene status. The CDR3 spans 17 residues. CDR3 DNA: TGTGCCAGCAGCAAAGAGTGTTCGACAGTGAACCCAGATACGCAGTATTTT. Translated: CASSKECSTVNPDTQYF.

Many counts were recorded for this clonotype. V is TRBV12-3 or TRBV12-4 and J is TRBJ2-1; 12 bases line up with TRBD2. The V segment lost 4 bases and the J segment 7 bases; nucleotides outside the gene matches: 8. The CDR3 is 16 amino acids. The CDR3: CASSYHLAGGDNEQFF. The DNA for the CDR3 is TGTGCCAGCAGTTACCACCTAGCGGGAGGGGATAATGAGCAGTTCTTC.

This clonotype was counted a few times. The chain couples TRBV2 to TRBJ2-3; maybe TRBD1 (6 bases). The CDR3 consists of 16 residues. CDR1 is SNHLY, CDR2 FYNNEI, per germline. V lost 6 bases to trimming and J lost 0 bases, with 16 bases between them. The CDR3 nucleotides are TGTGCCAGCAGGATCCAGGGGCTAGCCAGCACAGATACGCAGTATTTT. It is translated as CASRIQGLASTDTQYF.

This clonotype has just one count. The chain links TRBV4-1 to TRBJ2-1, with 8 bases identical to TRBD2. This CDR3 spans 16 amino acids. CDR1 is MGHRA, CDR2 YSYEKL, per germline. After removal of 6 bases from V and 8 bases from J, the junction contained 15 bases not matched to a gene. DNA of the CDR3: TGCGCCAGCAGACCCGACCCGGGGGCGGGAGGCCATGAGCAGTTCTTC. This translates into CASRPDPGAGGHEQFF.

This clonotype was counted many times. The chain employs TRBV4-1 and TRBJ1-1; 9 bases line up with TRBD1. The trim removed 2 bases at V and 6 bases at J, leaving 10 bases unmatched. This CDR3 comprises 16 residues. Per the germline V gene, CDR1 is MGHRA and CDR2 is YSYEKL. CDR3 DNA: TGCGCCAGCAGCCAAACAGGGGGCGCGATTGATCCTGAAGCTTTCTTT. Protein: CASSQTGGAIDPEAFF.

The CDR3 is CASFLAGGSYEQYV. CDR3 nucleotides: TGCGCCAGCTTCCTAGCGGGAGGGAGCTACGAGCAGTACGTC. V is TRBV5-1 and J is TRBJ2-7; 12 positions agree with TRBD2. J was trimmed by 3 bases and V by 7 bases; bases with no gene match: 5. The CDR3 consists of 14 residues. The germline V gene has CDR1 SGHRS and CDR2 YFSETQ.

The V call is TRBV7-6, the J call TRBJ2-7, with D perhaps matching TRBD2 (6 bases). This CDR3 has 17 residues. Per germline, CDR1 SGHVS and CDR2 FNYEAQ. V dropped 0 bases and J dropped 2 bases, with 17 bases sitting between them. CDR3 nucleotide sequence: TGTGCCAGCAGCTTAGCTCGTGCGGGACCTGGGGCCTACGAGCAGTACTTC. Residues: CASSLARAGPGAYEQYF.

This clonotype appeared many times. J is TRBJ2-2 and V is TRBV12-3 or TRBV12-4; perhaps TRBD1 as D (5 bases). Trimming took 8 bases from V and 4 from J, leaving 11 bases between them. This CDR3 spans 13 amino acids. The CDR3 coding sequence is TGTGCCAGCCACTCGCAGGGCACCGGGGAGCTGTTTTTT. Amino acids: CASHSQGTGELFF.

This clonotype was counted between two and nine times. CDR3 amino acids: CATSRGDSTNEFF. DNA for the CDR3: TGTGCCACCAGCCGAGGGGATAGTACAAACGAGTTCTTC. The genes are TRBV15 and TRBJ2-1; perhaps D is TRBD1 or TRBD2 (5 bases each). The CDR3 is made up of 13 amino acids. In germline, CDR1 is LNHNV, CDR2 YYDKDF (reference sequence). Trimming cost V 5 bases and J 14 bases, with 19 bases left between them.

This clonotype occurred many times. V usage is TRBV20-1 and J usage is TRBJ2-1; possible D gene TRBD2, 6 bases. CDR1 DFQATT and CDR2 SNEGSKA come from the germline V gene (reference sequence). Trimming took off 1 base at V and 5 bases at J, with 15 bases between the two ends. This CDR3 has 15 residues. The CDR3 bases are TGCAGTGCTAGAGTGCGGGGTTGGGCCCACAATGAGCAGTTCTTC. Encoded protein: CSARVRGWAHNEQFF.

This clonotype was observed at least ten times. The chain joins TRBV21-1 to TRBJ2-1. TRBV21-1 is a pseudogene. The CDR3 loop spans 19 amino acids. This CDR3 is CASSKGPIGDGNLFNEQFF. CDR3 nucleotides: TGTGCCAGCAGCAAAGGTCCTATTGGCGACGGCAATCTTTTTAATGAGCAGTTCTTC.

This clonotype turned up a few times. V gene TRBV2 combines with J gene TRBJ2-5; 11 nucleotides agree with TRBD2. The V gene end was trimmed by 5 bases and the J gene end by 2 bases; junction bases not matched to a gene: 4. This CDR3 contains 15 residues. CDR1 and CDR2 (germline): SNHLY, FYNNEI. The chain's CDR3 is CASSQTSGVQETQYF. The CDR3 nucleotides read TGTGCCAGCAGTCAGACTAGCGGGGTACAAGAGACCCAGTACTTC.

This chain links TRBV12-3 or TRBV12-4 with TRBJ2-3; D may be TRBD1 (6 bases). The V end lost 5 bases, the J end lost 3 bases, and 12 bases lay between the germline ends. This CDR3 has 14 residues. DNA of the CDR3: TGTGCCAGCAGTCGTAGGACAGAGACAGATACGCAGTATTTT. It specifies CASSRRTETDTQYF.

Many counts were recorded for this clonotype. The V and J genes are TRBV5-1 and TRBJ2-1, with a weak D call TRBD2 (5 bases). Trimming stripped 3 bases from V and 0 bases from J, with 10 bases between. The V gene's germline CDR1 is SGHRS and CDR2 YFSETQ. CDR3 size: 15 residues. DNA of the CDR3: TGCGCCAGCAGCTCAGTGACTACCTCCTACAATGAGCAGTTCTTC. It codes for CASSSVTTSYNEQFF.